A selection of T cell receptor beta chains follows, all from one sample in a study of identifying expanded T cells in peripheral blood. Assay: immunoSEQ multiplex PCR; the TCRdb copy retains only in-frame clones and omits some. The sample carries about 100,000 clones, roughly 88% recorded once. The sequenced material came from blood. The receptors stem from a person between 18 and 75 years old in good health. Both conserved end residues are part of each CDR3. The D gene is left open where the match is weak. Size values are once, few and many counts, or a class for expanded clones, and some rows have none.

D gene: TRBD1; J gene: TRBJ2-5; clone size: -; V gene: TRBV7-7; CDR3 DNA: TGTGCCAGCAGCGTAGACAGGGGAGAGACCCAGTACTTC; CDR3 protein: CASSVDRGETQYF
D gene: -; J gene: TRBJ2-2; clone size: -; V gene: TRBV5-1; CDR3 DNA: TGCGCCAGCAGCTTGGTGGCAGGGACGAACACCGGGGAGCTGTTTTTT; CDR3 protein: CASSLVAGTNTGELFF
D gene: -; J gene: TRBJ1-4; clone size: -; V gene: TRBV2; CDR3 DNA: TGTGCCAGCAGTCAGACAGCAACTAATGAAAAACTGTTTTTT; CDR3 protein: CASSQTATNEKLFF
D gene: -; J gene: TRBJ2-2; clone size: few; V gene: TRBV10-3; CDR3 DNA: TGTGCCATCAGAGAGACAGGGAGGACCGGGGAGCTGTTTTTT; CDR3 protein: CAIRETGRTGELFF
D gene: TRBD1; J gene: TRBJ1-2; clone size: -; V gene: TRBV9; CDR3 DNA: TGTGCCAGCAGCGTAGTAGGACAGGGCCCGGCGAATGGCTACACCTTC; CDR3 protein: CASSVVGQGPANGYTF
D gene: -; J gene: TRBJ1-6; clone size: -; V gene: TRBV7-2; CDR3 DNA: TGTGCCAGCAGCTTAGAAGGCAGCCTCGGGTCACCCCTCCACTTT; CDR3 protein: CASSLEGSLGSPLHF
D gene: TRBD1; J gene: TRBJ2-3; clone size: many; V gene: TRBV30; CDR3 DNA: TGTGCCTGGACTCTGACAGGGGGCCACACAGATACGCAGTATTTT; CDR3 protein: CAWTLTGGHTDTQYF
D gene: -; J gene: TRBJ2-1; clone size: -; V gene: TRBV5-1; CDR3 DNA: TGCGCCAGCAGCTTGGGCGGGACAGACCTTAGCAATGAGCAGTTCTTC; CDR3 protein: CASSLGGTDLSNEQFF
D gene: TRBD1; J gene: TRBJ2-7; clone size: once; V gene: TRBV7-2; CDR3 DNA: TGTGCCAGCAGCGGACGGACAGGTCGGTACGAGCAGTACTTC; CDR3 protein: CASSGRTGRYEQYF
D gene: -; J gene: TRBJ1-2; clone size: -; V gene: TRBV15; CDR3 DNA: TGTGCCACCAGCAGGTTTGACGGCGCGGGGAGGGACTATGGCTACACCTTC; CDR3 protein: CATSRFDGAGRDYGYTF
D gene: -; J gene: TRBJ2-2; clone size: -; V gene: TRBV2; CDR3 DNA: TGTGCCACCGCGGAAGGACATGGGCTCACCGGGGAGCTGTTTTTT; CDR3 protein: CATAEGHGLTGELFF
D gene: -; J gene: TRBJ1-4; clone size: -; V gene: TRBV5-3; CDR3 DNA: TGTGCCAGAAGCTTGGCGTCAGGGAACGGTAATGAAAAACTGTTTTTT; CDR3 protein: CARSLASGNGNEKLFF
D gene: TRBD1; J gene: TRBJ2-1; clone size: -; V gene: TRBV15; CDR3 DNA: TGTGCCACCAGCTTACGAGCCGGGACAGGTTTTTACAATGAGCAGTTCTTC; CDR3 protein: CATSLRAGTGFYNEQFF
D gene: -; J gene: TRBJ1-2; clone size: once; V gene: TRBV19; CDR3 DNA: TGTGCCAGTAGTATAGGGGCGGACCATCGGGGCTACACCTTC; CDR3 protein: CASSIGADHRGYTF
D gene: TRBD1; J gene: TRBJ2-7; clone size: -; V gene: TRBV30; CDR3 DNA: TGTGCCTGGGGGGGACAGAACTACGAGCAGTACTTC; CDR3 protein: CAWGGQNYEQYF
D gene: -; J gene: TRBJ2-6; clone size: once; V gene: TRBV18; CDR3 DNA: TGTGCCAGCTCACCACAGGGTACCGGGGCCAACGTCCTGACTTTC; CDR3 protein: CASSPQGTGANVLTF
D gene: TRBD1; J gene: TRBJ1-4; clone size: -; V gene: TRBV6-5; CDR3 DNA: TGTGCCAGCAGACCGGGACAGGGGGTTGAAAAACTGTTTTTT; CDR3 protein: CASRPGQGVEKLFF
D gene: -; J gene: TRBJ1-5; clone size: few; V gene: TRBV19; CDR3 DNA: TGTGCCAGTAGTAGGGGAGGGCAGCCCCAGCATTTT; CDR3 protein: CASSRGGQPQHF
D gene: -; J gene: TRBJ1-2; clone size: few; V gene: TRBV20-1; CDR3 DNA: TGCAGTGCCCAATTAGGCTACACCTTC; CDR3 protein: CSAQLGYTF
D gene: -; J gene: TRBJ1-6; clone size: -; V gene: TRBV5-1; CDR3 DNA: TGCGCCAGCAGCGGGGACCAGGTGGGCTCCTATAATTCACCCCTCCACTTT; CDR3 protein: CASSGDQVGSYNSPLHF
D gene: -; J gene: TRBJ1-6; clone size: -; V gene: TRBV11-1; CDR3 DNA: TGTGCCAGCAGCTTTGCACGAGGAGGGAATTCACCCCTCCACTTT; CDR3 protein: CASSFARGGNSPLHF
D gene: -; J gene: TRBJ1-5; clone size: -; V gene: TRBV10-3; CDR3 DNA: TGTGCCTCCTCTAGAGGACCGGGATTTACCAATCAGCCCCAGCATTTT; CDR3 protein: CASSRGPGFTNQPQHF
D gene: -; J gene: TRBJ1-5; clone size: -; V gene: TRBV29-1; CDR3 DNA: TGCAGCGTGCAGGGCGGGAATCAGCCCCAGCATTTT; CDR3 protein: CSVQGGNQPQHF
D gene: -; J gene: TRBJ2-1; clone size: -; V gene: TRBV15; CDR3 DNA: TGTGCCACCAGCAGAGATCCCGCGAGGGGGAGAGGTGAGCAGTTCTTC; CDR3 protein: CATSRDPARGRGEQFF
D gene: TRBD2; J gene: TRBJ2-7; clone size: -; V gene: TRBV6-5; CDR3 DNA: TGTGCCAGCAGTTACGTTTTTGGGCGGGAGCGCGAGCAGTACTTC; CDR3 protein: CASSYVFGREREQYF
D gene: TRBD1; J gene: TRBJ2-3; clone size: -; V gene: TRBV18; CDR3 DNA: TGTGCCAGCTCCCCATACGGGACAGGGAAAGATACGCAGTATTTT; CDR3 protein: CASSPYGTGKDTQYF
D gene: -; J gene: TRBJ1-2; clone size: -; V gene: TRBV7-9; CDR3 DNA: TGTGCCAGCAGCCCATTACAGGGTACGAACTATGGCTACACCTTC; CDR3 protein: CASSPLQGTNYGYTF
D gene: -; J gene: TRBJ2-1; clone size: -; V gene: TRBV30; CDR3 DNA: TGTGCCTGGAGTGTAAGGGGTGGGTCGGTTTTAAGGGTCGGGCAGTTCTTC; CDR3 protein: CAWSVRGGSVLRVGQFF
D gene: -; J gene: TRBJ1-6; clone size: -; V gene: TRBV5-1; CDR3 DNA: TGCGCCAGCAGCTTGGGCGGGACGAACAATTCACCCCTCCACTTT; CDR3 protein: CASSLGGTNNSPLHF
D gene: -; J gene: TRBJ2-3; clone size: -; V gene: TRBV7-9; CDR3 DNA: TGTGCCAGCAATGGCGGGGGCGGGGCGGATACGCAGTATTTT; CDR3 protein: CASNGGGGADTQYF
D gene: TRBD1; J gene: TRBJ1-1; clone size: -; V gene: TRBV11-3; CDR3 DNA: TGTGCCAGCAGCCCAGGGGGTGGGTTGAACACTGAAGCTTTCTTT; CDR3 protein: CASSPGGGLNTEAFF
D gene: -; J gene: TRBJ2-3; clone size: -; V gene: TRBV18; CDR3 DNA: TGTGCCAGCTCACCGACGACCGGAGTGAGCACAGATACGCAGTATTTT; CDR3 protein: CASSPTTGVSTDTQYF
D gene: -; J gene: TRBJ1-1; clone size: once; V gene: TRBV19; CDR3 DNA: TGTGCCAGTAGTCTGGGGGGGTTGTCGGGGAACACTGAAGCTTTCTTT; CDR3 protein: CASSLGGLSGNTEAFF
D gene: -; J gene: TRBJ1-1; clone size: -; V gene: TRBV18; CDR3 DNA: TGTGCCAGCTCACCTGGGGCGGGCACTGAAGCTTTCTTT; CDR3 protein: CASSPGAGTEAFF
D gene: TRBD1; J gene: TRBJ1-2; clone size: -; V gene: TRBV27; CDR3 DNA: TGTGCCAGCAGTTTTTATCCGGGACAGGGAAGGGGCTACACCTTC; CDR3 protein: CASSFYPGQGRGYTF
D gene: -; J gene: TRBJ2-7; clone size: -; V gene: TRBV27; CDR3 DNA: TGTGCCAGCAGTTTATCAAAAGGCTCCTACGAGCAGTACTTC; CDR3 protein: CASSLSKGSYEQYF